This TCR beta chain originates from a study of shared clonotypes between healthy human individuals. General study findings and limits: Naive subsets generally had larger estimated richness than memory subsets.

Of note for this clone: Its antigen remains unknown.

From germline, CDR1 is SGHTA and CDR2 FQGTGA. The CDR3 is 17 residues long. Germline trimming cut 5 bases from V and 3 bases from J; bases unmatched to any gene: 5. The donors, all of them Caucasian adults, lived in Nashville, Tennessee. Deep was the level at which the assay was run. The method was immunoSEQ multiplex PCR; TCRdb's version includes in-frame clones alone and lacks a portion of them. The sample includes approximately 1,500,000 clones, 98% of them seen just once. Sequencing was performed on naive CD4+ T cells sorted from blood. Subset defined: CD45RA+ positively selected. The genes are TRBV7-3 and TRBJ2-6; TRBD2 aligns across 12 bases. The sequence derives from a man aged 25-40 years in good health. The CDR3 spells CASSQTSGSGGANVLTF. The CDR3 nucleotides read TGTGCCAGCAGCCAGACTAGCGGGAGTGGTGGGGCCAACGTCCTGACTTTC.